This T cell receptor (beta chain) stems from a study of T cell responses to AZD1222 COVID-19 vaccine (dated by TCRdb to the early 2020s). Regarding the research as a whole: TCR sequencing was performed for some 250 trial participants, of whom some 200 were given two doses of AZD1222 and around 25 were given two doses of MenACWY control vaccine. Trial participants were enrolled by age into subgroups of 18-55, 56-69 and 70-plus years, and about 150, 27 and 61 TCR-sequenced participants, respectively, were included in these subgroups.

The time point label, as the study defines it: about 28 days (+/-7) after the second vaccine dose. Because spike-specific TCR depth and breadth did not differ between the two schedules, AZD1222 recipients who got a second dose at roughly 4 weeks were pooled with those who got a second dose at roughly 12 weeks. The vaccinee samples were drawn from two UK trials, COV001 and COV002, one of which was a single-blind randomized controlled phase 2/3 trial testing AZD1222 (ChAdOx1 nCoV-19) in healthy adults. Trial participant PBMC samples were collected at day 0 and day 28 after the second dose for TCRbeta chain sequencing. CDR1 and CDR2 are drawn from the germline V gene: SGHTA, FQGNSA. V is shortened by 11 bases, J by 0 bases, and the region joining them spans 17 bases. Inclusive of the bounding cysteine and phenylalanine, the CDR3 is 15 residues long. Only CDR3 DNA is held: 45 bases, read in frame from base 1.

Study-wide findings and limitations: No day 14 peak-response samples were available, so repertoires were characterized only after the peak T cell response. Only a handful of AZD1222 recipients were SARS-CoV-2 seropositive at baseline, limiting conclusions about previously exposed vaccinees. A significant rise in spike-specific TCR breadth and depth was observed after two AZD1222 doses relative to day 0 and relative to MenACWY recipients. The 56-69-year group was small, and its depth increase did not reach significance, likely because of low power. Nearly half of unique spike-specific TCRs reportedly recognized epitopes outside regions mutated in the B.1.351 and B.1.1.7 variants. CD4 TCRs associated with the vaccine covered the entire spike protein, and the dominant responses were in regions 160-218 and 743-854. Participants were mostly white British and included more females than males, and it was suggested by the authors that clonal diversity may have been underestimated.

The CDR3 regions of human TCRbeta chains were analyzed by immunosequencing. The study's own analysis went as follows. Repertoire TCRs were checked for matches against a reference library of SARS-CoV-2-specific TCRs that had been generated using the MIRA antigen-specificity platform. Breadth meant the fraction of unique TCRs that were SARS-CoV-2-associated, whereas depth meant the fraction of total T cells that were SARS-CoV-2-associated. Using the MIRA data, each spike-specific TCR was mapped to the spike region that the TCR reacts to and placed in a CD4 or CD8 class. Log10-transformed breadth and depth values were compared by one-way ANOVA with Sidak's multiple comparisons tests. In TCRdb, the immuneACCESS table is reduced to in-frame sequences with V and J assigned. These tables do not hold every clone; where another copy was compared, an unresolved V gene accounts for under half, and the others remain unexplained. The V and J calls and clone size are taken from that table; D and trimming were inferred from the DNA. This sample holds 140,000 to 150,000 clones; roughly 87% were observed only once. The ten top clones hold approximately 1.8% of the sample.

Worth noting for this clone: Its antigen is unknown. No base quality values were provided; no much bigger clone lies one nucleotide off.

The chain couples TRBV7-2 to TRBJ2-1; TRBD2 is a weak D gene call, 6 bases matching. The starting material was peripheral blood, obtained 28 days after the second AZD1222 dose. The TCR sequence derives from an adult who received the AZD1222 COVID-19 vaccine. For the CDR3, the sequence is CASKGEASSYNEQFF. DNA sequence: TGTGCCTCGAAAGGGGAGGCTAGCTCCTACAATGAGCAGTTCTTC. This CDR3, with the reference TRBV7-2 and TRBJ2-1 proteins standing in past its ends, gives the full variable domain GAGVSQSPSNKVTEKGKDVELRCDPISGHTALYWYRQSLGQGLEFLIYFQGNSAPDKSGLPSDRFSAERTGGSVSTLTIQRTQQEDSAVYLCASKGEASSYNEQFFGPGTRLTVL.